Listed below are T cell receptor beta chains from one sample, sequenced in a study of T cells in Graves' hyperthyroidism and ophthalmopathy. One entry per CDR3 protein, called by TCRdb with MiXCR from the multiplex PCR reads. The sample includes around 690,000 distinct CDR3 sequences, around 21% of them seen just once. The source material was blood. Every receptor here comes from a young man with Graves' ophthalmopathy. The CDR3 runs from the conserved cysteine through the conserved F or W. D genes are given only for firm matches. Some rows mark clone size as missing; the rest say once, few, many or name a class of expanded clone.

J | V | size | length | D | CDR3 | DNA
TRBJ2-2 | TRBV28 | - | 16 | TRBD2 | CASSGLAGSNTGELFF | TGTGCCAGCAGTGGACTAGCGGGATCGAACACCGGGGAGCTGTTTTTT
TRBJ1-5 | TRBV28 | - | 16 | TRBD1 | CASSLFRDRGSQPQHF | TGTGCCAGCAGTTTATTTCGGGACAGGGGTTCTCAGCCCCAGCATTTT
TRBJ2-7 | TRBV5-1 | many | 12 | - | CASSLTQYEQYF | TGCGCCAGCAGCTTAACCCAATACGAGCAGTACTTC
TRBJ2-3 | TRBV10-2 | many | 15 | TRBD2 | CASRLTSGRTDTQYF | TGTGCCAGCAGACTAACTAGCGGGAGAACAGATACGCAGTATTTT
TRBJ2-3 | TRBV2 | - | 14 | - | CASTSLALGDTQYF | TGTGCCAGCACTTCCCTAGCTCTAGGGGATACGCAGTATTTT
TRBJ2-5 | TRBV7-2 | few | 13 | - | CASSLEWEGTQYF | TGTGCCAGCAGCTTAGAGTGGGAAGGGACCCAGTACTTC
TRBJ1-5 | TRBV18 | few | 14 | - | CASSLQDNNQPQHF | TGTGCCAGCTCACTCCAGGACAACAATCAGCCCCAGCATTTT
TRBJ2-1 | TRBV27 | few | 17 | - | CASSIIQVAPPYNEQFF | TGTGCCAGCAGTATCATACAGGTGGCGCCTCCCTACAATGAGCAGTTCTTC
TRBJ1-5 | TRBV5-6 | many | 17 | - | CASSLYLGTTNNQPQHF | TGTGCCAGCAGCTTGTATTTGGGCACAACCAACAATCAGCCCCAGCATTTT
TRBJ2-3 | TRBV20-1 | - | 15 | - | CSARDRKRSTDTQYF | TGCAGTGCTAGAGATCGGAAGCGAAGCACAGATACGCAGTATTTT
TRBJ2-4 | TRBV18 | many | 12 | - | CASSQDRNIQYF | TGTGCCAGCTCCCAGGACAGAAACATTCAGTACTTC
TRBJ1-4 | TRBV7-9 | - | 16 | - | CASSSGQGSTNEELFF | TGTGCCAGCAGCTCCGGTCAAGGCTCAACTAATGAAGAACTGTTTTTT
TRBJ1-2 | TRBV28 | many | 14 | TRBD1 | CASSLVGGNYGYTF | TGTGCCAGCAGTTTGGTAGGGGGCAACTATGGCTACACCTTC
TRBJ2-4 | TRBV13 | - | 16 | - | CASSQRGELAKNIQYF | TGTGCCAGCAGTCAGAGGGGGGAGCTAGCCAAAAACATTCAGTACTTC
TRBJ2-3 | TRBV27 | - | 18 | - | CASIGQGLAGVGSDTQYF | TGTGCCAGCATCGGACAGGGGCTAGCGGGAGTAGGATCAGATACGCAGTATTTT
TRBJ2-2 | TRBV18 | few | 16 | - | CASSPTGGGDTGELFF | TGTGCCAGCTCACCTACCGGTGGCGGAGACACCGGGGAGCTGTTTTTT
TRBJ2-1 | TRBV29-1 | - | 18 | TRBD2 | CSVQRAGTSGISYNKQFF | TGCAGCGTTCAGAGGGCCGGGACTAGCGGGATATCCTACAATAAGCAGTTCTTC
TRBJ2-7 | TRBV10-2 | - | 13 | - | CASSGGESWEQYF | TGCGCCAGCAGTGGAGGGGAGAGTTGGGAGCAGTACTTC
TRBJ1-4 | TRBV5-6 | - | 14 | - | CASTRQKINEKLFF | TGTGCCAGCACGCGACAGAAGATTAATGAAAAACTGTTTTTT
TRBJ2-1 | TRBV5-1 | many | 16 | - | CASSLEVAGGYNEQFF | TGCGCCAGCAGCCTGGAGGTAGCTGGTGGGTACAATGAGCAGTTCTTC
TRBJ2-7 | TRBV20-1 | few | 18 | TRBD2 | CSARAGVGTSGKAYEQYF | TGCAGTGCTAGAGCAGGAGTGGGGACTAGCGGGAAGGCCTACGAGCAGTACTTC
TRBJ2-7 | TRBV27 | few | 15 | TRBD2 | CASSIAGGPAYEQYF | TGTGCCAGCAGTATAGCGGGAGGGCCAGCCTACGAGCAGTACTTC
TRBJ1-1 | TRBV27 | - | 15 | - | CASSLNRVRDTGAFF | TGTGCCAGCAGTTTAAACAGGGTGCGAGACACTGGAGCTTTCTTT
TRBJ1-2 | TRBV5-1 | few | 13 | - | CASSRDTRYGYTF | TGCGCCAGCAGCCGTGACACCCGCTATGGCTACACCTTC
TRBJ2-5 | TRBV11-2 | many | 16 | TRBD2 | CASSIRLAGVGETQYF | TGTGCCAGCAGCATCCGACTAGCGGGAGTAGGAGAGACCCAGTACTTC
TRBJ2-3 | TRBV7-8 | few | 14 | - | CASSLVPGTDTQYF | TGTGCCAGCAGCTTAGTTCCGGGGACAGATACGCAGTATTTT
TRBJ2-7 | TRBV14 | - | 17 | TRBD2 | CASSQPLGTSAYYEQYF | TGTGCCAGCAGCCAACCACTGGGGACTAGCGCATACTACGAGCAGTACTTC
TRBJ2-1 | TRBV20-1 | once | 13 | TRBD2 | CSAGLAVYNEQFF | TGCAGTGCTGGACTAGCGGTCTACAATGAGCAGTTCTTC
TRBJ2-7 | TRBV3-2 | - | 18 | - | CASSQEASGSPFWYEQYF | TGTGCCAGCAGCCAAGAAGCTAGCGGGTCCCCTTTTTGGTACGAGCAGTACTTC
TRBJ2-5 | TRBV19 | few | 16 | TRBD2 | CATKASGGLTGETQYF | TGTGCCACCAAGGCTAGCGGGGGACTAACAGGAGAGACCCAATACTTC
TRBJ2-5 | TRBV4-1 | - | 17 | - | CASSPRVPTRAGETQYF | TGCGCCAGCAGCCCACGGGTCCCGACGAGGGCAGGGGAGACCCAGTACTTC
TRBJ2-1 | TRBV12-3/TRBV12-4 | - | 15 | TRBD2 | CASSLTVSGTNEQFF | TGTGCCAGCAGTTTAACGGTTAGCGGGACAAATGAGCAGTTCTTC
TRBJ1-2 | TRBV5-1 | many | 15 | TRBD1 | CASSSSGTGNYGYTF | TGCGCCAGCAGCTCGTCCGGGACAGGAAACTATGGCTACACCTTC
TRBJ1-2 | TRBV20-1 | - | 12 | - | CSASFRGYGYTF | TGCAGTGCTAGCTTCAGGGGCTACGGCTACACCTTC
TRBJ1-1 | TRBV6-1 | - | 14 | TRBD1 | CASTRDRGYTEAFF | TGTGCCAGCACCCGGGACAGAGGCTACACTGAAGCTTTCTTT
TRBJ2-5 | TRBV12-3/TRBV12-4 | once | 14 | - | CASSLRQNEETQYF | TGTGCCAGCAGTTTACGACAGAATGAAGAGACCCAGTACTTC
TRBJ1-4 | TRBV6-1 | - | 15 | - | CASSPVGATNEKLFF | TGTGCCAGCAGCCCCGTAGGAGCAACTAATGAAAAACTGTTTTTT
TRBJ2-1 | TRBV28 | many | 15 | - | CASSSPRTGRNEQFF | TGTGCCAGCAGTTCTCCCCGAACAGGGCGAAATGAGCAGTTCTTC
TRBJ2-3 | TRBV20-1 | - | 16 | - | CSASPLTLGSTDTQYF | TGCAGTGCTAGTCCCCTTACCCTTGGGTCGACAGATACGCAGTATTTT
TRBJ1-4 | TRBV6-1 | few | 12 | - | CASALRNEKLFF | TGTGCCAGCGCCCTAAGGAATGAAAAACTGTTTTTT
TRBJ1-2 | TRBV3-1 | few | 12 | - | CASSQGRDGYTF | TGTGCCAGCAGCCAAGGCAGGGATGGCTACACCTTC
TRBJ2-7 | TRBV28 | - | 17 | TRBD2 | CASTPGLAGAWSYEQYF | TGTGCCAGCACCCCGGGACTAGCGGGAGCATGGTCCTACGAGCAGTACTTC
TRBJ2-7 | TRBV29-1 | few | 14 | - | CSARVGMSSYEQYF | TGCAGCGCGAGGGTTGGGATGAGCTCCTACGAGCAGTACTTC
TRBJ1-1 | TRBV19 | - | 13 | - | CASRYGSGPEAFF | TGTGCCAGTAGATACGGGAGCGGGCCTGAAGCTTTCTTT
TRBJ2-7 | TRBV27 | - | 14 | TRBD1 | CASRTVGGSYEQYF | TGTGCCAGCAGGACCGTAGGGGGCTCGTACGAGCAGTACTTC
TRBJ2-2 | TRBV4-1 | once | 15 | TRBD2 | CASSQGPGGTGELFF | TGCGCCAGCAGCCAAGGCCCGGGAGGCACCGGGGAGCTGTTTTTT
TRBJ2-5 | TRBV6-2/TRBV6-3 | - | 15 | - | CASRVTGQGLETQYF | TGTGCCAGCCGTGTCACGGGTCAGGGCTTGGAGACCCAGTACTTC
TRBJ2-1 | TRBV5-6 | - | 15 | - | CASSLFINSYNEQFF | TGTGCCAGCAGCTTGTTCATAAACTCCTACAATGAGCAGTTCTTC
TRBJ2-3 | TRBV18 | many | 14 | - | CASSNQRDTDTQYF | TGTGCCAGCTCAAACCAGCGAGACACAGATACGCAGTATTTT
TRBJ2-7 | TRBV10-2 | few | 13 | - | CASSEGALTEQYF | TGCGCCAGCAGTGAAGGCGCCCTGACGGAGCAGTACTTC
TRBJ1-1 | TRBV7-9 | many | 17 | - | CASSLYGRGTAGAEAFF | TGTGCCAGCAGCTTATATGGGCGTGGGACGGCTGGGGCTGAAGCTTTCTTT
TRBJ2-5 | TRBV7-8 | many | 14 | - | CASSKEGRLGTQYF | TGTGCCAGCAGCAAAGAGGGGAGACTAGGGACCCAGTACTTC
TRBJ2-3 | TRBV27 | many | 17 | TRBD1 | CASSLSPRGGAADTQYF | TGTGCCAGCAGTTTATCCCCTAGAGGGGGCGCGGCAGATACGCAGTATTTT
TRBJ1-1 | TRBV7-9 | many | 15 | - | CASSLDARWNTEAFF | TGTGCCAGCAGCTTAGATGCCAGGTGGAACACTGAAGCTTTCTTT
TRBJ2-1 | TRBV28 | few | 16 | TRBD2 | CASSYIAGASYNEQFF | TGTGCCAGCAGTTATATAGCGGGGGCTTCCTACAATGAGCAGTTCTTC